This TCR beta chain originates from a study of human T cells and chemical hapten exposure. For the study at large: Alopecia areata, totalis or universalis affected patients, mainly female.

As to time point: patch test 1, 2 weeks after DPC sensitization. Treatment denoted: therapeutic diphenylcyclopropenone sensitization with weekly scalp DPC. The CDR3 is made up of 18 amino acids. In germline, CDR1 is LGHDT, CDR2 YNNKEL (reference sequence). Trimming removed 1 base from V and 0 bases from J, with 13 bases in between. Notes on this clonotype: No antigen is known for it.

Study results and caveats: There were significantly more large CDR3 similarity clusters among expanded TCRs than among controls.

TCRdb independently ran MiXCR on the RACE reads; one entry per CDR3 protein. This sample carries some 83,000 distinct CDR3 sequences, over 8.5% of them seen once, and the ten largest clones take about 4%. The chain links TRBV3-1 to TRBJ1-6; possibly TRBD1 for D (6 bases). The sample in question was whole blood, obtained in connection with sensitization to the hapten diphenylcyclopropenone (DPC). The clonotype originates from a woman between 45 and 65 years old with alopecia areata. Some clones in this sample may be carry-over from other donors' samples. The CDR3 is CASSQAGTRSSYNSPLHF. The CDR3 nucleotides read TGTGCCAGCAGCCAAGCCGGGACAAGAAGCTCCTATAATTCACCCCTCCACTTT.